These 30 T cell receptor beta chains originate from one sample sequenced in a study of T cells expressing NK-cell markers. TCRdb reprocessed the 5' RACE reads and stores each CDR3 protein as one record, lacking DNA. The sample table sets out 200,000 to 300,000 distinct CDR3 sequences. The sample taken for sequencing was blood T cells: a sorted CD56 or NKG2C T cell subset, CD4+ or CD8+ T cells, or bulk PBMC T cells (not recorded which). The origin of the receptors is a woman aged 18 to 75 in good health.

The chain couples TRBV5-4 to TRBJ2-3; TCRdb returns TRBD2, unconfirmable since there is no DNA. The V gene's germline CDR1 is SGHNT and CDR2 YYREEE (reference sequence). The CDR3 spans 17 residues. The CDR3: CASSLLVLAGQTDTQYF.

This sequence joins TRBV5-1 and TRBJ2-4. This CDR3 spans 16 amino acids. Germline-derived CDR1 and CDR2 are SGHRS and YFSETQ. The CDR3 protein is CASSKSSAINENIQYF.

This chain links TRBV20-1 with TRBJ2-5; TCRdb indicates TRBD2, and absent DNA this call remains unverified. This CDR3 comprises 15 residues. The V gene's germline CDR1 is DFQATT and CDR2 SNEGSKA (reference sequence). The CDR3 is CSAPRAGVRQETQYF.

This chain uses TRBV4-3 with TRBJ1-1; TCRdb's D call, TRBD1, is unchecked because there is no DNA. The CDR3 totals 16 residues. From germline, CDR1 is LGHNA and CDR2 YSLEER. The chain's CDR3 is CASSHLAGTSNTEAFF.

The V call is TRBV11-2, the J call TRBJ1-6. Per the germline V gene, CDR1 is SGHAT and CDR2 is FQNNGV. This CDR3 contains 17 residues. The CDR3 here is CASSLVPGGSPNSPLHF.

This chain joins TRBV12-3 or TRBV12-4 and TRBJ2-7; absent DNA, TCRdb's TRBD2 call cannot be checked. CDR3 length: 15 amino acids. CDR3 region: CASRSLAGGHYEQYF.

The CDR3 loop reads CASSPGQHLAKNIQYF. The gene calls are TRBV5-8 and TRBJ2-4; TCRdb gives TRBD1 as the D gene, but with no DNA this cannot be confirmed. This CDR3 contains 16 residues. Germline V gene sequence: CDR1 SGHTS, CDR2 YDEGEE.

This chain links TRBV6-1 with TRBJ1-1; with no DNA, the TCRdb D assignment of TRBD1 cannot be verified. This CDR3 comprises 14 residues. Germline CDR1 is MNHNS and CDR2 is SASEGT. CDR3: CASIPRGWNTEAFF.

CDR3 amino acids: CASSTVLSGRANNEQFF. This chain joins TRBV6-2 or TRBV6-3 and TRBJ2-1; TCRdb selects TRBD2, and the lack of DNA leaves this call unchecked. Germline V gives CDR1 MNHEY, CDR2 SVGEGT. There are 17 residues in the CDR3.

The V gene is TRBV18, the J gene TRBJ2-2. Germline V CDR1 and CDR2: KGHSH, LQKENI. CDR3 size: 16 residues. The CDR3 protein is CASAASATMNTGELFF.

This chain connects TRBV19 to TRBJ2-2; TCRdb lists TRBD1, though no DNA is available to test this call. Germline CDR1 and CDR2: LNHDA and SQIVND (reference sequence). The CDR3 totals 16 residues. Here the CDR3 reads CASTHPPGAATGELFF.

The chain links TRBV24-1 to TRBJ2-3; the TCRdb call, TRBD1, lacks DNA for checking. Germline loops: CDR1 KGHDR, CDR2 SFDVKD. This CDR3 has 13 residues. CDR3 protein: CATSDSGVDTQYF.

The genes are TRBV6-2 or TRBV6-3 and TRBJ2-4; the TRBD1 assignment by TCRdb is unverifiable without DNA. Looked up from germline, CDR1 is MNHEY and CDR2 is SVGEGT. The CDR3 runs to 13 residues. This CDR3 is CASSYGSGGIQYF.

This sequence joins TRBV7-2 and TRBJ1-1; there is no DNA to check the TCRdb D call of TRBD1. This CDR3 spans 14 amino acids. Looked up from germline, CDR1 is SGHTA and CDR2 is FQGNSA. CDR3 region: CASSLRTGGTEAFF. The full variable domain, rest sourced from reference TRBV7-2 and TRBJ1-1, is GAGVSQSPSNKVTEKGKDVELRCDPISGHTALYWYRQSLGQGLEFLIYFQGNSAPDKSGLPSDRFSAERTGGSVSTLTIQRTQQEDSAVYLCASSLRTGGTEAFFGQGTRLTVV.

V is TRBV6-5 and J is TRBJ2-2. CDR1 is MNHEY and CDR2 is SVGAGI in the germline V gene. This CDR3 contains 14 residues. The CDR3 spells CASSYLHSTGELFF.

J is TRBJ1-2 and V is TRBV9; the D call of TRBD1 rests on TCRdb alone, since no DNA is present to check it. Germline V gene sequence: CDR1 SGDLS, CDR2 YYNGEE. CDR3 length: 14 residues. The CDR3 loop reads CASSVGNRGDGYTF. The full variable domain, its missing parts supplied by reference TRBV9 and TRBJ1-2, is DSGVTQTPKHLITATGQRVTLRCSPRSGDLSVYWYQQSLDQGLQFLIQYYNGEERAKGNILERFSAQQFPDLHSELNLSSLELGDSALYFCASSVGNRGDGYTFGSGTRLTVV.

This chain uses TRBV5-1 with TRBJ1-2. The CDR3 runs to 14 residues. Germline CDR1 and CDR2: SGHRS and YFSETQ. CDR3 region: CASSLGGTWEGYTF.

The chain combines TRBV20-1 with TRBJ2-5; lacking DNA, the TRBD1 call made by TCRdb goes unchecked. This CDR3 comprises 15 residues. Per germline, CDR1 DFQATT and CDR2 SNEGSKA (reference sequence). This chain's CDR3 is CSATPGTGGEETQYF.

V gene TRBV30 combines with J gene TRBJ2-7; TCRdb selects TRBD1, and the lack of DNA leaves this call unchecked. Germline loops: CDR1 GTSNPN, CDR2 SVGIG (reference sequence). The CDR3 sequence is 13 residues long. The CDR3 is CAWRQDHSYEQYF.

The CDR3 loop is CASRFDRAADTQYF. This chain connects TRBV7-9 to TRBJ2-3; TCRdb's D gene call, TRBD1, goes unchecked for lack of DNA. The length of the CDR3 is 14 residues. Germline CDR1 is SEHNR and CDR2 is FQNEAQ (reference sequence).

The rearrangement uses TRBV20-1 and TRBJ2-6. The CDR3 extends over 15 amino acids. The germline CDR1 and CDR2 sequences are DFQATT and SNEGSKA (reference sequence). This CDR3 reads CSARVRGSGANVLTF.

The rearrangement joins TRBV28 to TRBJ1-3; TCRdb names TRBD1, which stays unverified in the absence of DNA. This CDR3 has 16 amino acids. The germline gives CDR1 MDHEN, CDR2 SYDVKM. CDR3 amino acids: CASLRGQALSGNTIYF.

The chain is built from TRBV29-1 and TRBJ2-1; as DNA is missing, the TRBD2 call by TCRdb cannot be tested. CDR1 is SQVTM and CDR2 is ANQGSEA in the germline V gene. The CDR3 runs 17 residues. The CDR3 region is CSVGPRAVAGVRNEQFF.

The chain is built from TRBV7-2 and TRBJ2-3; TCRdb's D gene call, TRBD1, goes unchecked for lack of DNA. The CDR3 consists of 16 residues. CDR1 is SGHTA and CDR2 is FQGNSA in the germline V gene. The CDR3 loop reads CASSSRQGGSTDTQYF.

The genes are TRBV4-3 and TRBJ1-4; the TRBD1 assignment by TCRdb is unverifiable without DNA. The germline CDR1 and CDR2 sequences are LGHNA and YSLEER. The CDR3 consists of 15 residues. Here the CDR3 reads CASSQASGGNEKLFF.

The chain recombines TRBV29-1 with TRBJ2-1. Germline V gene sequence: CDR1 SQVTM, CDR2 ANQGSEA. The CDR3 covers 11 residues. The chain's CDR3 is CSVSGYNEQFF.

The chain employs TRBV12-3 or TRBV12-4 and TRBJ1-3. This CDR3 is 14 amino acids long. The CDR3 protein is CASSFRGPGNTIYF.

The chain has TRBV4-1 and TRBJ1-5; no DNA is available, so the TRBD1 call from TCRdb remains unchecked. Per germline, CDR1 MGHRA and CDR2 YSYEKL. The CDR3 is made up of 14 amino acids. The CDR3: CASSRTGLGQPQHF.

This rearrangement joins TRBV4-2 to TRBJ2-3; TCRdb picks TRBD2, but there is no DNA to check that call. The CDR3 totals 15 residues. Germline values: CDR1 LGHNA, CDR2 YNFKEQ. CDR3 amino acids: CASSQEGGSGDTQYF.

The rearrangement links TRBV4-1 to TRBJ1-4; TCRdb reports TRBD1, a call that lacks DNA to check it against. This CDR3 has 13 amino acids. Germline values: CDR1 MGHRA, CDR2 YSYEKL. CDR3 in amino acids: CASSRDRDRGPFF.